A selection of T cell receptor beta chains follows, all from one sample in a study of CD8+CD57+ T cells in acquired aplastic anemia. Each CDR3 protein gets one entry after TCRdb re-called the reads with MiXCR. The data show a few hundred thousand distinct CDR3 sequences, around 30% seen once. Sequenced material: sorted CD4+, CD8+, or CD8+CD57+ T cells (not recorded which) from PBMCs. These TCRs come from a human donor with aplastic anemia. The CDR3 runs from the conserved cysteine through the conserved F or W. D genes are given only for firm matches. Clone size is stated in some rows and not others, as once, few, many or a class when expanded.

D gene | J gene | V gene | clone size | CDR3 DNA | CDR3 protein
- | TRBJ1-6 | TRBV25-1 | few | TGTGCCAGCAGTGTCGGGGCTGGGAATTCACCCCTCCACTTT | CASSVGAGNSPLHF
- | TRBJ2-7 | TRBV30 | many | TGTGCCTGGAGTGTACGCTCCTACGAGCAGTACTTC | CAWSVRSYEQYF
- | TRBJ2-7 | TRBV5-1 | - | TGCGCCAGCAGCTTGTTTCCAGGACAGAGTAACGAGCAGTACTTC | CASSLFPGQSNEQYF
- | TRBJ2-3 | TRBV12-3/TRBV12-4 | few | TGTGCCAGCAGTTTGAGGCAGAGCACAGATACGCAGTATTTT | CASSLRQSTDTQYF
- | TRBJ2-7 | TRBV20-1 | many | TGCAGTGCTGGCTTGTGGGTCGAGGGTTCCTACGAGCAGTACTTC | CSAGLWVEGSYEQYF
- | TRBJ2-3 | TRBV4-2 | - | TGTGCCAGCAGCCTTGACTCAGGGTCAGATACGCAGTATTTT | CASSLDSGSDTQYF
- | TRBJ1-2 | TRBV7-8 | many | TGTGCCAGCAGACCATTGGGGGAGAACTATGGCTACACCTTC | CASRPLGENYGYTF
- | TRBJ1-1 | TRBV29-1 | many | TGCAGCGCCAAACCCCGATTGAACACTGAAGCTTTCTTT | CSAKPRLNTEAFF
- | TRBJ2-1 | TRBV20-1 | - | TGCAGTGCTAGGATTGTGCGGGAGCAGTTCTTC | CSARIVREQFF
TRBD1 | TRBJ2-7 | TRBV7-9 | - | TGTGCCAACAGCCTGACAGGGAGCTACGAGCAGTACTTC | CANSLTGSYEQYF
TRBD1 | TRBJ2-1 | TRBV25-1 | many | TGTGCCAGCAGTGATCCCCGGACAGGGGCTTACAATGAGCAGTTCTTC | CASSDPRTGAYNEQFF
- | TRBJ2-3 | TRBV2 | once | TGTGCCAGCAGTGAGCTGGCGGATACGCAGTATTTT | CASSELADTQYF